A selection of T cell receptor beta chains follows, all from one sample in a study of OX40 agonist ivuxolimab in advanced cancers. Profiling relied on immunoSEQ multiplex PCR, and the TCRdb table lists in-frame clones only, not all of them. Of tens of thousands of clones listed, about 86% are singletons. The specimen was CD4+ or CD8+ T cells sorted from blood, collected in a trial of the OX40 agonist ivuxolimab. Receptor source: an adult with an advanced solid tumor such as melanoma, head and neck, liver or kidney cancer. CDR3s include the opening cysteine and the closing phenylalanine or tryptophan. D genes are given only for firm matches. Part of the rows lack a size; the others show once, few, many or a class for expanded clones.

D: -; V: TRBV11-2; size: few; J: TRBJ1-6; length: 15; DNA: TGTGCCAGCAGCCCTTCGGCAGCTACTAATTCACCCCTCCACTTT; CDR3: CASSPSAATNSPLHF
D: -; V: TRBV5-1; size: -; J: TRBJ1-1; length: 14; DNA: TGCGCCAGCAGCTCGACCGGGAGTTACACTGAAGCTTTCTTT; CDR3: CASSSTGSYTEAFF
D: TRBD2; V: TRBV27; size: -; J: TRBJ2-1; length: 15; DNA: TGTGCCAGCAGTTTAGGTTCTAGCGGGACCTATGAGCAGTTCTTC; CDR3: CASSLGSSGTYEQFF
D: -; V: TRBV5-1; size: -; J: TRBJ2-3; length: 14; DNA: TGCGCCGTCAGTCACGGTTTGGGCACAGATACGCAGTATTTT; CDR3: CAVSHGLGTDTQYF
D: -; V: TRBV5-6; size: -; J: TRBJ1-1; length: 12; DNA: TGTGCCAGCAGCTTGTACAACACTGAAGCTTTCTTT; CDR3: CASSLYNTEAFF
D: TRBD2; V: TRBV10-3; size: -; J: TRBJ2-1; length: 12; DNA: TGTGCCACGGGACTAGCGGGCGGAGCACAGTTCTTC; CDR3: CATGLAGGAQFF
D: -; V: TRBV5-1; size: -; J: TRBJ1-5; length: 15; DNA: TGCGCCAGCCGCCCGGACGGATATAGCAATCAGCCCCAGCATTTT; CDR3: CASRPDGYSNQPQHF
D: -; V: TRBV28; size: -; J: TRBJ1-2; length: 16; DNA: TGTGCCAGCAGTGGTTTGTGGGGGGTCGACCGCTATGGCTACACCTTC; CDR3: CASSGLWGVDRYGYTF
D: TRBD1; V: TRBV5-1; size: -; J: TRBJ2-7; length: 14; DNA: TGCGCCAGCAGCCCGACAGGGAGAACCTACGAGCAGTACTTC; CDR3: CASSPTGRTYEQYF
D: TRBD2; V: TRBV7-3; size: -; J: TRBJ2-3; length: 16; DNA: TGTGCCAGCAGCTTATGGGCTAGCGGGGGGCCAGATACGCAGTATTTT; CDR3: CASSLWASGGPDTQYF
D: -; V: TRBV5-1; size: -; J: TRBJ2-2; length: 15; DNA: TGCGCCAGCAGGGGAACGGGCCTCAACACCGGGGAGCTGTTTTTT; CDR3: CASRGTGLNTGELFF